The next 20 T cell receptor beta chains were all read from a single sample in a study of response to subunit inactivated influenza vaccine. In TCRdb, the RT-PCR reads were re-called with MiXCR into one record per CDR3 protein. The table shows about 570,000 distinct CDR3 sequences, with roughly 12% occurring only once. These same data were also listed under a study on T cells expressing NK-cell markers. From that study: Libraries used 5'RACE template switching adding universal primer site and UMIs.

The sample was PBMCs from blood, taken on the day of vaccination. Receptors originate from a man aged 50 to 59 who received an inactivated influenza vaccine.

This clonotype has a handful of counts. CDR3 DNA sequence: TGTGCCAGCTCACCGGACAGGGGAGTTCAAGAGACCCAGTACTTC. This gives the protein CASSPDRGVQETQYF. This chain uses TRBV18 with TRBJ2-5; 9 bases match TRBD1. Germline CDR1 is KGHSH and CDR2 is LQKENI. The V segment lost 3 bases and the J segment 2 bases; nucleotides outside the gene matches: 4. CDR3 size: 15 residues.

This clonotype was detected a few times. CDR3 nucleotides: TGTGCCAGCAGCTTCGGGCCACCCTCTGGGGCCAACGTCCTGACTTTC. It translates to CASSFGPPSGANVLTF. The gene calls are TRBV7-3 and TRBJ2-6; D gene unclear. The germline V and J ends were trimmed by 3 bases and 0 bases, with 9 bases remaining between them. This CDR3 is 16 amino acids long. Germline assignment: CDR1 SGHTA and CDR2 FQGTGA.

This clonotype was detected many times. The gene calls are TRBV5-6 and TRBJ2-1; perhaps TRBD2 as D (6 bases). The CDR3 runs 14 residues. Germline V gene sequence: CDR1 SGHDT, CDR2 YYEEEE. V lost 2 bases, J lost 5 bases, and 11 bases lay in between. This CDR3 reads CASSFGTVNNEQFF. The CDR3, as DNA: TGTGCCAGCAGCTTTGGGACTGTAAACAATGAGCAGTTCTTC.

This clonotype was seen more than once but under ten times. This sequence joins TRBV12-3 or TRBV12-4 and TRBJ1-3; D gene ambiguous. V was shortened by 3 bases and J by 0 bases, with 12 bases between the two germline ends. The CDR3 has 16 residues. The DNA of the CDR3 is TGTGCCAGCAGTTTGGCTGGGCCCAACTCTGGAAACACCATATATTTT. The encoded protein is CASSLAGPNSGNTIYF.

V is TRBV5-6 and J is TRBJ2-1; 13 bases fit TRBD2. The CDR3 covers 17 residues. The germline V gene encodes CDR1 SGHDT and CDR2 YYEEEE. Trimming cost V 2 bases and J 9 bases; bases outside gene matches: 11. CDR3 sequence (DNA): TGTGCCAGCAGCTTCGGACTAGCGGGGGAAGGGTCCACTGAGCAGTTCTTC. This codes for CASSFGLAGEGSTEQFF.

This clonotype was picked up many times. The CDR3 bases are TGTGCCAGCAGCTTGGGATCCTATAGCAATCAGCCCCAGCATTTT. Translating it yields CASSLGSYSNQPQHF. V is TRBV5-6 and J is TRBJ1-5; D unclear. The CDR3 consists of 15 residues. Trimming took 0 bases from V and 0 from J, leaving 7 bases between them. The V gene's germline CDR1 is SGHDT and CDR2 YYEEEE.

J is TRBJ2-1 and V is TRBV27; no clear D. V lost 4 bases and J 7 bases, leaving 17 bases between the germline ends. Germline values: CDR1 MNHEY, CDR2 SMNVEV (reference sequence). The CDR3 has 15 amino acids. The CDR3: CASSSRVAQLNEQFF. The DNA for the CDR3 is TGTGCCAGCAGTTCCCGGGTGGCCCAGTTGAATGAGCAGTTCTTC.

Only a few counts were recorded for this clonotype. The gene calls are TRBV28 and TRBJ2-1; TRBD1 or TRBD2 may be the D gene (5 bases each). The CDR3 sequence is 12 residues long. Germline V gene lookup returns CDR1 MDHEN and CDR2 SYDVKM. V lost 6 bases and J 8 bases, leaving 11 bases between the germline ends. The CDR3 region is CASSTVGDEQFF. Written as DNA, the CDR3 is TGTGCCAGCAGCACAGTGGGGGATGAGCAGTTCTTC.

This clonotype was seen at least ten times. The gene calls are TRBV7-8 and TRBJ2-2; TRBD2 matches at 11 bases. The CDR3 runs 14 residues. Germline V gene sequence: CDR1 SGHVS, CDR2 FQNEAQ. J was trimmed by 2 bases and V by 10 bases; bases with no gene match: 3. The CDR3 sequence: CATRLAGNTGELFF. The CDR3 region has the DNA TGTGCCACCAGACTAGCGGGAAACACCGGGGAGCTGTTTTTT.

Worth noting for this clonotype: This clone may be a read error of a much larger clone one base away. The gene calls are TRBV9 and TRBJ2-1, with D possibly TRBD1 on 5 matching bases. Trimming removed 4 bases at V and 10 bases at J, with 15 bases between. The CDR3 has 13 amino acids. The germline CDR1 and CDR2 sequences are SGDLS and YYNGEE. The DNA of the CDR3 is TGTGCCAGCAGCCAGGGCCTTAGGGAAGAGCAGTTCTTC. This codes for CASSQGLREEQFF.

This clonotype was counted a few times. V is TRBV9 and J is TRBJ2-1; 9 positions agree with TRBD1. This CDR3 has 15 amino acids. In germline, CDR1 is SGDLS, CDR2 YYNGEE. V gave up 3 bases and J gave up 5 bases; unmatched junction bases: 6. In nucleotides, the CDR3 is TGTGCCAGCAGCGCAAGACAGGGGGTAAACAATGAGCAGTTCTTC. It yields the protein CASSARQGVNNEQFF.

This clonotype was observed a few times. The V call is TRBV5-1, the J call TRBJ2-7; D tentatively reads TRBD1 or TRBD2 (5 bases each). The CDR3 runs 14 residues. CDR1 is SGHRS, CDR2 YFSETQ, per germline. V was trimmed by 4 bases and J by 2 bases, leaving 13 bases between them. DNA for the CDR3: TGCGCCAGCAGCCCAGGGACCGACACCTACGAGCAGTACTTC. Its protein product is CASSPGTDTYEQYF.

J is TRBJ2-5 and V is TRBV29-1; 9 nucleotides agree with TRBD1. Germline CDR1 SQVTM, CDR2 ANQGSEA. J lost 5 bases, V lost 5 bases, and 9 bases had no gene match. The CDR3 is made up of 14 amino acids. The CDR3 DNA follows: TGCAGCGTTTCAGGAACAGGGGGCGTTGAGACCCAGTACTTC. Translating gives CSVSGTGGVETQYF. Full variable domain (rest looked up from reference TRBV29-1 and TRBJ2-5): SAVISQKPSRDICQRGTSLTIQCQVDSQVTMMFWYRQQPGQSLTLIATANQGSEATYESGFVIDKFPISRPNLTFSTLTVSNMSPEDSSIYLCSVSGTGGVETQYFGPGTRLLVL.

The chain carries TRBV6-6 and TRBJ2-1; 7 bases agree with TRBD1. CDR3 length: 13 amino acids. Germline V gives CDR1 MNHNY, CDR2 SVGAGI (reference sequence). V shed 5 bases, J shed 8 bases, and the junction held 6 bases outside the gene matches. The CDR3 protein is CASSQGTVDEQFF. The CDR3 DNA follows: TGTGCCAGCAGTCAAGGGACAGTAGATGAGCAGTTCTTC.

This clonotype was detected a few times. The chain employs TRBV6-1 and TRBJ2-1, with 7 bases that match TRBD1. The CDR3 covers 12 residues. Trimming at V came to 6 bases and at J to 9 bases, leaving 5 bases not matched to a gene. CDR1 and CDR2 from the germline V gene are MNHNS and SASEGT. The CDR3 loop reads CASRRQGFEQFF. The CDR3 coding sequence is TGTGCCAGCAGGCGACAGGGATTTGAGCAGTTCTTC.

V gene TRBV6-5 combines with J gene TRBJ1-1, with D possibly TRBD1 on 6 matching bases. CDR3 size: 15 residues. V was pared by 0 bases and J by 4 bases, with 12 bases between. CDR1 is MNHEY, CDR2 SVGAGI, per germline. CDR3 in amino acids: CASSYSIQGSTEAFF. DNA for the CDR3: TGTGCCAGCAGTTACTCGATTCAGGGGAGCACTGAAGCTTTCTTT.

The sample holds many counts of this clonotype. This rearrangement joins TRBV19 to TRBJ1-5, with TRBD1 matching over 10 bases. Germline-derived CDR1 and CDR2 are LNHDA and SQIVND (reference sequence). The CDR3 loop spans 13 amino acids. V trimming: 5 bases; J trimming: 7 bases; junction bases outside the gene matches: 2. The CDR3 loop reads CASSWDRGQPQHF. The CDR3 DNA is TGTGCCAGTAGTTGGGACAGGGGACAGCCCCAGCATTTT.

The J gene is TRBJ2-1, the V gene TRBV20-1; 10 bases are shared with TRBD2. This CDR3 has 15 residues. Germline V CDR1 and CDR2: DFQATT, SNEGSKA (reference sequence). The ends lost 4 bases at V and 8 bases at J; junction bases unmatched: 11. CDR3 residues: CSATPAGGRSYEQFF. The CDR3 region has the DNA TGCAGTGCTACCCCAGCGGGGGGGCGATCCTATGAGCAGTTCTTC.

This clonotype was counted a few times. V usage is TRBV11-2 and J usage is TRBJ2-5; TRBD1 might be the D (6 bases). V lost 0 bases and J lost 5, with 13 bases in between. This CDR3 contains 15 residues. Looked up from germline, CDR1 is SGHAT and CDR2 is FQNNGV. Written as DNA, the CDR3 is TGTGCCAGCAGCTTAGAAGGGGGACACCGGGAGACCCAGTACTTC. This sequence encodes CASSLEGGHRETQYF.

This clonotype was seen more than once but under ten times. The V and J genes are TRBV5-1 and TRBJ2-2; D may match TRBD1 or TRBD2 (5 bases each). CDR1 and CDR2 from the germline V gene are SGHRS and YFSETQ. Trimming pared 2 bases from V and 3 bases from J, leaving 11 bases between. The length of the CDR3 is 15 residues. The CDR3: CASSFVGEYTGELFF. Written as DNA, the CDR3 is TGCGCCAGCAGCTTCGTGGGGGAGTACACCGGGGAGCTGTTTTTT.